A single sample gave rise to the 11 T cell receptor beta chains below, sequenced in a study of metastatic and nonmetastatic thyroid tumors. Patients were all untreated before their thyroid surgery. TCRdb reprocessed the PCR reads via MiXCR. Of about 43,000 clones listed, under 4% are singletons. The sequenced sample consisted of blood. These receptors all stem from a female donor with papillary thyroid cancer or a benign thyroid nodule (not recorded which). Some clones in this sample may be carry-over from other donors' samples.

In this sample, this clone is medium-sized (0.01 to 0.1%). J is TRBJ1-1 and V is TRBV12-5; possibly TRBD1 for D (5 bases). CDR3 length: 18 residues. CDR1 is LGHNT, CDR2 FRNRAP, per germline. Trimming pared 0 bases from V and 2 bases from J, leaving 19 bases between. CDR3 sequence reads: CASGLVRGRIQGNTEAFF. CDR3 coding DNA: TGTGCTAGTGGTTTGGTAAGAGGTAGGATCCAGGGTAACACTGAAGCTTTCTTT.

This rearrangement joins TRBV5-1 to TRBJ1-1; 8 bases agree with TRBD1. This CDR3 comprises 19 residues. Germline V gene sequence: CDR1 SGHRS, CDR2 YFSETQ. The V gene end was trimmed by 0 bases and the J gene end by 1 base; junction bases not matched to a gene: 14. CDR3 in DNA: TGCGCCAGCAGCTTGGGCAGTGGGACAGGAGGAGGTGAGAACACTGAAGCTTTCTTT. It encodes CASSLGSGTGGGENTEAFF.

V gene TRBV19 combines with J gene TRBJ1-1; no clear D. V lost 2 bases and J 4 bases, leaving 11 bases between the germline ends. This CDR3 contains 14 residues. Germline-derived CDR1 and CDR2 are LNHDA and SQIVND (reference sequence). The CDR3 here is CASSIIAAFTEAFF. The CDR3 DNA follows: TGTGCCAGTAGTATAATAGCGGCGTTCACTGAAGCTTTCTTT.

The gene calls are TRBV7-9 and TRBJ2-1; no firm D call. Germline CDR1 is SEHNR and CDR2 is FQNEAQ (reference sequence). The CDR3 sequence is 14 residues long. Trimming pared 7 bases from V and 0 bases from J, leaving 10 bases between. The CDR3 DNA is TGTGCCAGCACCCTGCCTAGCTCCTACAATGAGCAGTTCTTC. Encoded protein: CASTLPSSYNEQFF.

This clone was picked up a small number of times. The chain has TRBV6-1 and TRBJ2-7; 12 nucleotides agree with TRBD2. The trim removed 3 bases at V and 1 base at J, leaving 1 base unmatched. The germline V gene has CDR1 MNHNS and CDR2 SASEGT. This CDR3 region has 15 residues. CDR3: CASSETSGGSYEQYF. In DNA form, the CDR3 reads TGTGCCAGCAGTGAGACTAGCGGGGGTTCCTACGAGCAGTACTTC.

The CDR3 DNA reads TGTGCCAGCAGCTCCCAAGGACCAGATACGCAGTATTTT. This sequence encodes CASSSQGPDTQYF. J is TRBJ2-3 and V is TRBV11-3; D is unresolved. The germline CDR1 and CDR2 sequences are SGHNT and YENEEA. The CDR3 has 13 amino acids. The ends were cut back, 4 bases at V and 4 bases at J, with 9 bases in the middle.

The table lists this clone with many counts. V gene TRBV6-5 combines with J gene TRBJ1-4; 9 positions agree with TRBD1. CDR1 and CDR2 from the germline V gene are MNHEY and SVGAGI. The CDR3 totals 15 residues. V lost 0 bases to trimming and J lost 7 bases; unmatched junction nucleotides: 3. The CDR3, as DNA: TGTGCCAGCAGTTACTCCGGGACAGGGTCTGAAAAACTGTTTTTT. This codes for CASSYSGTGSEKLFF.

The chain recombines TRBV6-1 with TRBJ1-2; D gene ambiguous. The V end lost 5 bases, the J end lost 2 bases, and 12 bases lay between the germline ends. Germline CDR1 and CDR2: MNHNS and SASEGT. The CDR3 covers 14 residues. The CDR3, as DNA: TGTGCCAGCAGTCGTCAGGTCGGCAACTATGGCTACACCTTC. Translating gives CASSRQVGNYGYTF.

This clone has at least ten counts. The CDR3 nucleotides read TGTGCCAGCAGCTTAGGGCCACTACCGAGGGTGTTCTTC. Amino acid sequence: CASSLGPLPRVFF. V is TRBV7-2 and J is TRBJ2-1, with a tentative D call TRBD2 (5 bases). V was clipped by 1 base and J by 15 bases, with 16 bases between them. The germline V gene encodes CDR1 SGHTA and CDR2 FQGNSA. The CDR3 sequence is 13 residues long. Full variable domain (remainder filled in from reference TRBV7-2 and TRBJ2-1): GAGVSQSPSNKVTEKGKDVELRCDPISGHTALYWYRQSLGQGLEFLIYFQGNSAPDKSGLPSDRFSAERTGGSVSTLTIQRTQQEDSAVYLCASSLGPLPRVFFGPGTRLTVL.

This clone was observed at least ten times. This sequence joins TRBV3-1 and TRBJ1-3; D not certain. Germline-derived CDR1 and CDR2 are LGHDT and YNNKEL (reference sequence). CDR3 size: 16 residues. The ends were cut back, 3 bases at V and 6 bases at J, with 18 bases in the middle. CDR3 nucleotides: TGTGCCAGCAGCCAGCCCTCGGTGGCAGGCAAAAACACCATATATTTT. Its translation is CASSQPSVAGKNTIYF.

On this clone itself: A junction end diverges from the germline sequence, so it may reflect a read error. V and J are TRBV5-1 and TRBJ2-3; 7 nucleotides align to TRBD2. Per germline, CDR1 SGHRS and CDR2 YFSETQ. This CDR3 is 17 amino acids long. The CDR3 nucleotides are TGCGCCAGCAGCCGAGGAACCGGGACTAAGGGCACAGGTACGCAGTATTTT. It codes for CASSRGTGTKGTGTQYF.